This T cell receptor beta chain was profiled in a study of naive and memory T cell subsets (dated by TCRdb to the late 2010s). Study-wide context: Sorted naive and memory T cell subsets from peripheral blood were analyzed in the study using a UMI-based, open-source pipeline for TCR alpha and beta sequencing. IgG serology results and the functional CMV T cell responses were in complete agreement. RNA was DNase-treated and reverse transcribed with TCR constant-region primers, mostly using SuperScript III.

The method was UMI-ligation and nested PCR. To cover both TRBC1 and TRBC2, the beta constant-region primer consisted of an equimolar mix of two oligonucleotides. Four rounds of PCR were used to amplify ligated cDNA, with nested alpha and beta constant-region primers being used together with the SP2 primer. A single-stranded oligonucleotide containing the SP2 primer and a 12-nucleotide UMI was joined to the 3' end of the cDNA by T4 RNA ligase 1. The ligation reaction was incubated at 16°C for about 19-24 hours. PCR2 was typically run as a SYBR Green qPCR and stopped at a predetermined threshold to prevent over-amplification. Every purification after the first one was done using Agencourt AMPure XP magnetic beads. Libraries were quantified by Qubit and checked on a TapeStation, where a main peak was expected near 650 bp. Sequencing of the pooled libraries was done on an Illumina MiSeq using v2 2x251 paired-end kits, which typically yielded roughly 0.95-2.3 million reads per sample. Libraries were pooled at about 4 nM per sample, and about 4.5-7% PhiX was added to improve cluster recognition. As for the authors' bioinformatics: FASTQ reads processed by Demultiplexor were assigned V and J genes by Decombinator through tag matching that tolerated a single base-pair mismatch. Collapsinator relied on UMIs to fix sequencing errors as well as frequency errors caused by PCR heterogeneity. CDR3Translator translated TCRs and extracted CDR3s from the conserved cysteine to the FGXG phenylalanine, flagging non-productive sequences. Gini, Shannon entropy and inverse Simpson indices were calculated on repertoires subsampled to equal numbers of UMI-defined TCRs. Within the linear range, a power law was fitted to clonotype abundance distributions using maximum likelihood. On one naive CD8 sample, the pipeline and MIGEC gave similar UMI counts, unique TCR numbers and clonal distributions. Repertoires were searched for about 7,300 CMV-associated CDR3 sequences compiled from VDJdb and a published dataset. TCRdb reprocessing: public reads trimmed at Q25 with fastp, clones called with MiXCR, in-frame beta chains kept. Duplicate CDR3 protein sequences are folded into a single record with the most common DNA and genes. The V and J calls here are based on TCRdb, not the publication. This sample has around 130,000 distinct CDR3 sequences in its table, and about 36% of those were observed once. The ten biggest clones cover 0.75% to 1% of the sample.

From the second PCR step on, the TCR alpha and beta chain libraries were amplified in separate reactions. CMV status of each donor was established by measuring IFNgamma production from CD4+ T cells after fresh PBMCs were stimulated overnight with CMV viral lysate. CD4 T cells were positively selected with Miltenyi beads, followed by positive selection of CD8 T cells from the CD4-negative fraction. After staining for CD3, CD4, CD8, CD45RA, CD27 and a live/dead dye, cells were sorted on a BD Aria II into four subsets based on CD45RA and CD27. Three healthy volunteers provided blood, and the blood of each volunteer was split into CD4 and CD8 T cells and then into four differentiation subsets. About 110 ml of peripheral blood was drawn per donor, and PBMC were isolated by Ficoll-Paque PLUS density-gradient centrifugation. After sorting, cells were lysed in RLT buffer, RNA was extracted using a Qiagen RNeasy kit, and the extracted RNA was stored at -80 degrees C.

Notes on this clonotype: Its antigen is not yet known. No much larger clone exists at a distance of one base, and base qualities are not known.

V is pared back by 3 bases and J by 6 bases, with 15 bases lying between the germline termini. From the cysteine up to the phenylalanine, the CDR3 has a length of 15 residues. The sequence is cut down to CDR3 DNA, 45 bases in frame from base 1. For CDR1 and CDR2, the germline V gene (reference sequence) lists LNHDA and SQIVND. Overall results and qualifications from the work: RNA-based TCR counts may be affected by expression changes linked to T cell activation and differentiation. Each clonotype was defined as a single alpha or beta chain sequence rather than as a paired alpha/beta receptor. In both CD4 and CD8 cells, the Gini index increased while Shannon and inverse Simpson diversity decreased from naive through CM, EM and EMRA. The repertoire findings for the naive and memory subsets could not be validated against a ground truth, as none was available. After error correction, only a single occurrence was seen for over 90% of naive TCR sequences, so much steeper abundance distributions were produced than in memory subsets. TCR abundance followed a power law with an exponent that was different for naive and memory subsets but consistent across the three individuals.

The origin of this receptor is a human donor in good health. The chain is encoded by TRBV19 joined to TRBJ2-1; TRBD2 could be the D gene, as 6 bases match. The sample comprised central memory CD4+ T cells from blood. This specimen's cell subset or site label, per the study, means: central memory, CD45RA- CD27+. CDR3 reads: CASSIFVGGGNEQFF. The DNA sequence follows: TGTGCCAGTAGTATTTTTGTGGGAGGCGGCAATGAGCAGTTCTTC.